This T cell receptor beta chain was observed in a study of shared clonotypes between healthy human individuals. Study-wide background: Aged 18 to 49, the donors were a couple of women and a few men. Overall study findings and caveats: Limited genetic and exposure-history diversity came from having few donors.

This clone showed up many times. As yet, its antigen is unknown. J gave up 1 base and V 0 bases, and 2 bases lay outside the gene matches. Germline V gene data show CDR1 as SGHNT and CDR2 as YYREEE (reference sequence). This CDR3 contains 16 residues. Generated by immunoSEQ multiplex PCR, the TCRdb table keeps only in-frame clones and is missing some. This repertoire shows some 1 million clones, about 70% found once; its top ten account for about 1.5%. The chain couples TRBV5-4 to TRBJ2-5; 11 nucleotides align to TRBD2. Sequencing was performed on memory CD4+ T cells sorted from blood. Subset here: CD45RA-negative fraction. The sequence derives from a man between 18 and 35 years old in good health. CDR3 residues: CASSLVAGGLQETQYF. The CDR3 DNA is TGTGCCAGCAGCTTGGTAGCGGGGGGGCTCCAAGAGACCCAGTACTTC.